This passage covers 23 T cell receptor beta chains from one sample sequenced in a study of tissue T cells after allogeneic stem cell transplantation (dated by TCRdb to the early 2020s). The intended sense of this specimen's time point label: human tissue collected at research (rapid) autopsy. Receptor amplification or capture employed the immunoSEQ multiplex PCR assay. The immuneACCESS repertoire file appears here via TCRdb, limited to in-frame rearrangements. These files lack a portion of the clones; in checked studies, under half of the deficit traces to unresolved V genes, and the cause of the others is not known. The sample contains some 1,500 clones, about three quarters of them found a single time. The ten largest clones take up more than 10% of the sample. Sequences were derived from esophagus tissue, sampled at autopsy. The receptors originated from a woman aged 18-49 years with breast cancer.

The V and J genes are TRBV29-1 and TRBJ2-7; TRBD1 agrees at 8 bases. V trimming: 4 bases; J trimming: 7 bases; junction bases outside the gene matches: 15. CDR1 and CDR2 (germline): SQVTM, ANQGSEA. This CDR3 has 15 amino acids. CDR3 in amino acids: CSVVHQGQVTGEQYF. In nucleotides, the CDR3 is TGCAGCGTTGTTCACCAGGGACAGGTGACGGGGGAGCAGTACTTC.

To note about this clone: At one end the junction does not follow the germline gene, possibly because of a read error. The chain carries TRBV7-7 and TRBJ2-2; 8 nucleotides align to TRBD2. Germline V lookup: CDR1 SSHAT, CDR2 FNYEAQ (reference sequence). This CDR3 has 17 residues. CDR3 residues: CASSLGPAGANTGELFF. CDR3 sequence (DNA): TGTGCTAGCAGCTTGGGACCAGCGGGGGCTAACACCGGGGAGCTGTTTTTT.

This sequence joins TRBV28 and TRBJ1-3, with D hard to call. Germline assignment: CDR1 MDHEN and CDR2 SYDVKM. V was cut by 7 bases and J by 0 bases, with 10 bases left in between. The CDR3 is 14 residues long. The CDR3 DNA sequence: TGTGCCAGCAAAACGGAGACCTCTGGAAACACCATATATTTT. Translated: CASKTETSGNTIYF.

This chain links TRBV7-2 with TRBJ2-3; tentative D call: TRBD2 (5 bases). The V and J ends lost 7 bases and 4 bases respectively, with 18 bases between them. The CDR3 runs 15 residues. The germline V gene encodes CDR1 SGHTA and CDR2 FQGNSA. The CDR3 loop reads CASTGRAVGADTQYF. The DNA of the CDR3 is TGTGCCAGCACCGGGCGTGCGGTCGGGGCAGATACGCAGTATTTT.

The chain is built from TRBV6-5 and TRBJ2-3, with 9 nucleotides matching TRBD1. Germline V CDR1 and CDR2: MNHEY, SVGAGI. After removal of 0 bases from V and 7 bases from J, the junction contained 5 bases not matched to a gene. CDR3 size: 15 residues. CDR3 sequence: CASSYSEGTGNTQYF. In nucleotides, the CDR3 is TGTGCCAGCAGTTACTCGGAGGGGACAGGGAATACGCAGTATTTT.

This clone was counted only a few times. The chain couples TRBV7-9 to TRBJ1-6; D not resolved. The CDR3 is made up of 15 amino acids. The ends were cut back, 1 base at V and 7 bases at J, with 11 bases in the middle. CDR1 SEHNR and CDR2 FQNEAQ come from the germline V gene (reference sequence). CDR3 protein: CASSLDRLTNSPLHF. CDR3 nucleotide sequence: TGTGCCAGCAGCTTAGATCGGCTTACCAATTCACCCCTCCACTTT.

The V and J genes are TRBV6-2 or TRBV6-3 and TRBJ2-1; the match to TRBD1 covers 7 bases. Per germline, CDR1 MNHEY and CDR2 SVGEGT. The CDR3 is made up of 16 amino acids. The V segment lost 2 bases and the J segment 5 bases; nucleotides outside the gene matches: 9. CDR3 coding DNA: TGTGCCAGCAGTTACGGGGCCTACAGGGGCGACAATGAGCAGTTCTTC. Residues: CASSYGAYRGDNEQFF.

This clone was seen a handful of times. V and J are TRBV5-5 and TRBJ1-2; D uncertain. This CDR3 has 13 residues. Trimming pared 4 bases from V and 5 bases from J, leaving 12 bases between. The V gene's germline CDR1 is SGHKS and CDR2 YYEKEE (reference sequence). The CDR3 loop is CASSLPEGYGYTF. In DNA form, the CDR3 reads TGTGCCAGCAGCCTGCCCGAGGGATATGGCTACACCTTC.

This clone turned up a few times. This chain joins TRBV6-4 and TRBJ2-3; 7 positions agree with TRBD1. From germline, CDR1 is MRHNA and CDR2 SNTAGT. Trimming cost V 6 bases and J 9 bases; bases outside gene matches: 6. The length of the CDR3 is 12 residues. CDR3 DNA sequence: TGTGCCAGCAGCAGGGACAGTACAACGCAGTATTTT. It yields the protein CASSRDSTTQYF.

The chain combines TRBV7-9 with TRBJ2-7; D is undetermined. Looked up from germline, CDR1 is SEHNR and CDR2 is FQNEAQ (reference sequence). Trimming took 7 bases from V and 4 from J, leaving 14 bases between them. This CDR3 contains 13 residues. The CDR3 loop is CASTTSIIYEQYF. The CDR3 DNA is TGTGCCAGCACCACGAGTATTATTTACGAGCAGTACTTC.

This chain uses TRBV19 with TRBJ1-1; no definite D call. CDR1 is LNHDA and CDR2 is SQIVND in the germline V gene (reference sequence). Trimming took 4 bases from V and 1 from J, leaving 10 bases between them. This CDR3 spans 14 amino acids. The DNA for the CDR3 is TGTGCCAGTAGTAAAAGGACGGGGAACACTGAAGCTTTCTTT. Translating it yields CASSKRTGNTEAFF.

The chain combines TRBV3-1 (or the pseudogene TRBV3-2) with TRBJ1-5; D uncertain. The length of the CDR3 is 13 residues. Germline-derived CDR1 and CDR2 are LGHDT and YNNKEL (reference sequence). V lost 3 bases and J 5 bases, leaving 8 bases between the germline ends. CDR3 in amino acids: CASSQMPDQPQHF. The CDR3 nucleotides read TGTGCCAGCAGCCAGATGCCGGATCAGCCCCAGCATTTT.

The V call is TRBV20-1, the J call TRBJ2-3; 7 nucleotides match TRBD2. Germline V lookup: CDR1 DFQATT, CDR2 SNEGSKA (reference sequence). This CDR3 comprises 11 residues. Trimming at V came to 8 bases and at J to 6 bases, leaving 5 bases not matched to a gene. CDR3 in DNA: TGCAGTCACGGGGGGACTGATACGCAGTATTTT. Translation: CSHGGTDTQYF.

The rearrangement links TRBV7-2 to TRBJ2-1; D perhaps matches TRBD2 (5 bases). CDR3 length equals 13 residues. Trimming cost V 0 bases and J 6 bases, with 6 bases left between them. The germline V gene has CDR1 SGHTA and CDR2 FQGNSA. The CDR3 region has the DNA TGTGCCAGCAGCTTAGCGAGCGGCAATGAGCAGTTCTTC. It specifies CASSLASGNEQFF.

The chain carries TRBV5-6 and TRBJ2-1; 8 positions agree with TRBD1. Per germline, CDR1 SGHDT and CDR2 YYEEEE. V lost 0 bases to trimming and J lost 7 bases; unmatched junction nucleotides: 6. This CDR3 is 15 amino acids long. DNA for the CDR3: TGTGCCAGCAGCTTGGTGGACAGGGAACAAAATGAGCAGTTCTTC. This translates into CASSLVDREQNEQFF.

This clone was picked up a small number of times. The chain has TRBV11-3 and TRBJ2-3; D is possibly TRBD2 (5 bases). V was trimmed by 0 bases and J by 4 bases, leaving 14 bases between them. Germline CDR1 SGHNT, CDR2 YENEEA. The CDR3 length is 16 residues. CDR3 amino acids: CASSLDTFGGSDTQYF. DNA of the CDR3: TGTGCCAGCAGCTTAGATACATTCGGAGGATCAGATACGCAGTATTTT.

The chain links TRBV19 to TRBJ1-1; D is uncertain. There are 16 residues in the CDR3. Trimming shortened V by 1 base and J by 6 bases, and 18 bases separated the two germline ends. Germline-derived CDR1 and CDR2 are LNHDA and SQIVND (reference sequence). The CDR3 loop is CASSIVGSLTISEAFF. The DNA for the CDR3 is TGTGCCAGTAGTATAGTTGGATCTCTCACCATCTCTGAAGCTTTCTTT.

The V call is TRBV7-2, the J call TRBJ2-5, with unresolved D. Between the trimmed V and J ends, which lost 1 base and 4 bases, there was a span of 7 bases. Germline V gene data show CDR1 as SGHTA and CDR2 as FQGNSA. The CDR3 extends over 13 amino acids. The CDR3 coding sequence is TGTGCCAGCAGCTTAGTGGGCTCAGAGACCCAGTACTTC. Translated, it gives CASSLVGSETQYF.

The chain recombines TRBV7-2 with TRBJ2-2; D may be TRBD2 (7 bases). The CDR3 has 14 amino acids. The germline gives CDR1 SGHTA, CDR2 FQGNSA. Trimming cost V 5 bases and J 4 bases, with 11 bases left between them. Here the CDR3 DNA reads TGTGCCAGCAGCGGGGGGGGCAGCACCGGGGAGCTGTTTTTT. Its translation: CASSGGGSTGELFF.

A few counts support this clone. The rearrangement joins TRBV11-2 to TRBJ2-7; no firm D call. V lost 2 bases and J 5 bases, leaving 7 bases between the germline ends. The CDR3 is 12 amino acids. Looked up from germline, CDR1 is SGHAT and CDR2 is FQNNGV. Here the CDR3 DNA reads TGTGCCAGCAGCTTAATCCCTGACGAGCAGTACTTC. It codes for CASSLIPDEQYF.

The CDR3 DNA is TGTGCCAGCAGCCCCACCCGGGGTGGGGAGACCCAGTACTTC. Encoded protein: CASSPTRGGETQYF. This chain connects TRBV2 to TRBJ2-5, with D tentatively TRBD2 (5 bases). The CDR3 spans 14 residues. Germline V CDR1 and CDR2: SNHLY, FYNNEI. Trimming removed 6 bases at V and 5 bases at J, with 16 bases between.

The chain employs TRBV4-3 and TRBJ2-2; TRBD2 aligns across 9 bases. CDR1 is LGHNA and CDR2 is YSLEER in the germline V gene. After removal of 1 base from V and 7 bases from J, the junction contained 7 bases not matched to a gene. The CDR3 runs 16 residues. CDR3 nucleotide sequence: TGCGCCAGCAGCCAAGGGTTTAGCGGGAGACGCGGGGAGCTGTTTTTT. This sequence encodes CASSQGFSGRRGELFF.

The chain has TRBV7-8 and TRBJ1-5; tentatively, D is TRBD1 (6 bases). The CDR3 is made up of 16 amino acids. The V end was cut by 2 bases, the J end by 0 bases, with 11 bases between. Germline CDR1 reads SGHVS; CDR2 reads FQNEAQ. The DNA for the CDR3 is TGTGCCAGCAGCTTATGGGGGCGGGATAGCAATCAGCCCCAGCATTTT. Encoded protein: CASSLWGRDSNQPQHF.